This TCR beta chain was captured by sequencing in a study of neurological immune-mediated disorders (dated by TCRdb to 2018 to 2020). About the investigation overall: Peripheral blood TCR-beta repertoires from HTLV-I-associated myelopathy (HAM/TSP) patients, multiple sclerosis patients and healthy controls were compared by UMI-based sequencing. The approximately 110 TCR-beta libraries included longitudinal samples, technical triplicates and paired sorted CD4+ and CD8+ T-cell subsets alongside PBMC samples. Of the approximately 70 subjects in the cohort, about 14 were HAM/TSP patients, some 35 were multiple sclerosis patients, and some 20 were healthy controls. Study-wide conclusions, independent of this receptor: No identical CDR3 amino acid sequences were found to be shared among expanded clones across subjects, suggesting that TCR-beta repertoires were private in all groups. TCR clonal expansion was greatest in HAM/TSP patients and smallest in MS patients, who ranked below even healthy controls.

cDNA synthesis used template-switch 5'RACE with a primer carrying a 10-nucleotide random unique molecular identifier tagging each TCR transcript. Each sequencing run produced over 160 million TCR-beta sequences covering 15-18 subjects. The RNeasy kit was used to extract total RNA. The KAPA Real-time Library Amplification kit was used to amplify TCR-beta VDJ regions with primers targeting the TCR constant region and the 5'RACE anchor. Sample indexes and Illumina adaptors were added in a first PCR, after which library yield was increased in a second PCR. After purification with Ampure beads, the TCR product of roughly 650 bp was size-selected on a 2% E-gel SizeSelection system. Before pooling, library quality was checked on a Bioanalyzer, concentration was measured with Qubit, and libraries were quantified with the Kapa Library Quantification kit. An Illumina HiSeq 2500 was used to sequence the libraries paired-end at 2 x 150 bp. To increase sequence diversity, roughly 24-32% phiX was spiked into each library pool. From the authors' description of their analysis: Quality-filtered reads were processed with the UMI-based MiGEC pipeline, which removed over 75% of raw TCR sequences during error correction. IMGT germline references were used for alignment of VDJ genes, and clonotypes were defined by a unique CDR3 amino acid sequence together with V-J genes. Clonal expansion, Shannon diversity, and CDR3 relatedness (CalcPairwiseDistances, ClusterSamples) were evaluated with VDJtools, and phylogenetic trees were built with CLCbio workbench. A clone was classed as expanded if it had 8 or more unique UMIs, a cutoff based on coefficient-of-variation modelling across technical triplicates. The public reads were reanalyzed by TCRdb: fastp trimming at Q25, MiXCR alignment, in-frame beta chains only. Here each entry gathers all rows of one CDR3 protein and keeps the most common genes and DNA. For this entry, the V and J calls and clone size follow TCRdb and not the study's own pipeline. Here the sample has about 23,000 distinct CDR3 sequences; 10% to 15% occur a single time. About an eighth of the sample comes from the top ten.

Unsorted PBMC libraries were generated from 2 million PBMCs stored in RNAlater at -80 °C until RNA extraction. Peripheral blood was subjected to Ficoll-Hypaque density gradient centrifugation to isolate PBMCs, which were then cryopreserved in liquid nitrogen. This clonotype has a count of ten or more. The antigen this receptor binds is unknown. It has no much larger one-base neighbor in the sample; base qualities were not kept. The TCR sequence derives from a woman in her sixties or seventies with HTLV-1-associated myelopathy (HAM/TSP). Sequences were obtained from PBMCs.

The CDR3 has the sequence CSVESGDDTQYF. The nucleotide sequence is given as TGCAGCGTTGAATCGGGGGATGATACGCAGTATTTT. Here the chain combines TRBV29-1 and TRBJ2-3; the D region possibly corresponds to TRBD2 (6 bases align). The CDR3 runs 12 amino acids, cysteine and phenylalanine included. The sequence is cut down to CDR3 DNA, 36 bases in frame from base 1. CDR1 and CDR2, per the germline V gene, are SQVTM and ANQGSEA. The germline ends are 9 bases apart after V is trimmed by 2 bases and J by 6 bases.